This section outlines one T cell receptor (beta chain) sequence together with its context. This sample is part of a study of PD-1 blockade in mismatch repair-deficient tumors. This table comes from immunoSEQ multiplex PCR, and its TCRdb copy is limited to in-frame clones, with some not included. The sample consists of under 50,000 clones, 65% to 80% of them appearing once. This TCR was recovered from an adult with mismatch repair-deficient cancer. The sample here was PBMCs, taken before pembrolizumab treatment.

CDR3 coding DNA: TGTGCCAGCAGAGGGACGGACAGGGCCCTCTACGAGCAGTACTTC. It translates to CASRGTDRALYEQYF. The chain carries TRBV27 and TRBJ2-7, with TRBD1 matching over 8 bases. Germline V lookup: CDR1 MNHEY, CDR2 SMNVEV (reference sequence). V shed 6 bases and J 3 bases; nucleotides not matched to a gene: 10. This CDR3 region has 15 residues.